This TCR beta chain originates from a study of T cells after posttransplantation cyclophosphamide. Treatment was busulfan-fludarabine conditioning, a marrow graft, and cyclophosphamide on days +3 and +4. A remark on this clone: Its cognate antigen is unknown.

The V segment lost 7 bases and the J segment 9 bases; nucleotides outside the gene matches: 13. CDR1 is MNHNS, CDR2 SASEGT, per germline. CDR3 size: 14 residues. Study-level results: Blood and skin or GI T cell repertoires showed limited TRB overlap.

This table comes from immunoSEQ multiplex PCR, and its TCRdb copy is limited to in-frame clones, with some not included. The table records thousands of clones, around three quarters of them present only once. This TCR came from a male patient between 60 and 69 years old who received an allogeneic stem cell transplant from an unrelated donor, was CMV-positive, and had no GVHD. A share of the T cells may be of graft donor origin. The genes are TRBV6-1 and TRBJ1-1; TRBD1 matches at 8 bases. Sequenced here: PBMCs, sampled after allogeneic stem cell transplant with posttransplant cyclophosphamide. The CDR3 coding sequence is TGTGCCAGCAATAGCCCGGACAGGGCGTTTAAAGCTTTCTTT. Encoded protein: CASNSPDRAFKAFF.